The T cell receptor beta chain under discussion was sequenced for a study of tissue T cells after allogeneic stem cell transplantation. By sample share, this clone is medium-sized. Antigen unknown. Any gene name here is a mouse gene name. The read falls 1 residue short of the CDR3 end, and the missing part is taken from the germline J gene. CDR3 sequences, V/J genes, frequencies and template counts came from survey-depth TCRbeta sequencing. The repertoire was sequenced with immunoSEQ multiplex PCR; TCRdb's copy has only in-frame clones and lacks some. Of roughly 8,600 clones listed, roughly a third are singletons. Time point given: mouse harvest day 14 after allogeneic transplant. Mouse grafts combined 10^7 T-cell-depleted bone marrow cells with 10^6 splenic CD5+ T cells. B6 (H2b) cells into BALB/c (H2d) mice; tissues taken at day 7 or 14. The study, taken as a whole, reports: Tissue-detected TCR repertoire was only partly captured by blood and spleen T cells. Alloreactivity or antigen specificity of tissue TCRs was not determined; some clones might be host cells.

Looked up from germline, CDR1 is SGHSN and CDR2 is HYEKVE. Trimming cost V 4 bases and J 3 bases; bases outside gene matches: 5. The CDR3 spans 14 residues. The rearrangement links TRBV12-1 to TRBJ2-7; 10 nucleotides align to TRBD1. This sequence was found in a female BALB/c mouse given C57BL/6 T cells with graft-versus-host disease after an allogeneic hematopoietic cell transplant. The sample consisted of skin. The CDR3 spells CASSLRDRGYEQYF. Incomplete CDR3 DNA: TGTGCCAGCTCCCTCCGGGACAGGGGCTATGAACAGTAC.